The 2 T cell receptor beta chains given below trace back to one sample, sequenced in a study of cytomegalovirus exposure and HLA in healthy donors. PCR involved 60 Vbeta and 13 Jbeta primers. Clones were sequenced by immunoSEQ multiplex PCR, and TCRdb holds only the in-frame ones, with some missing. The sample holds 200,000 to 250,000 clones, around 86% seen once. Sequences were obtained from PBMCs. These receptors all stem from a woman between 50 and 59 years old in good health and CMV-seropositive.

CDR3 amino acids: CASSVDRGSVTGELFF. The CDR3 DNA reads TGTGCCAGCAGTGTCGACAGGGGGTCGGTTACCGGGGAGCTGTTTTTT. The chain uses TRBV6-1 and TRBJ2-2; 9 bases align to TRBD1. CDR1 is MNHNS, CDR2 SASEGT, per germline. This CDR3 has 16 residues. Germline trimming cut 4 bases from V and 5 bases from J; bases unmatched to any gene: 8.

This clone appeared once. The chain combines TRBV2 with TRBJ2-6; TRBD1 is a possible D gene (6 bases). CDR1 SNHLY and CDR2 FYNNEI come from the germline V gene. V was pared by 7 bases and J by 0 bases, with 13 bases between. The CDR3 consists of 16 residues. The CDR3 region is CASIPQGPSGANVLTF. The CDR3 DNA is TGTGCCAGCATACCCCAGGGGCCCTCTGGGGCCAACGTCCTGACTTTC.